This T cell receptor (beta chain) was profiled in a study of T cell responses to AZD1222 COVID-19 vaccine. TCRdb's copy holds only in-frame clones and misses some; the assay was immunoSEQ multiplex PCR. The data show 100,000 to 150,000 clones, approximately 85% seen once. Worth noting for this clone: Its antigen is as yet unknown.

Study-wide results and caveats: Just a handful of people given AZD1222 tested seropositive at baseline. With two AZD1222 doses given, Spike-specific TCR breadth and depth both rose. The repertoires were collected only after the peak T cell response.

CDR3 length: 12 residues. The V end was cut by 6 bases, the J end by 3 bases, with 3 bases between. The germline V gene has CDR1 MNHEY and CDR2 SMNVEV (reference sequence). Sequenced here: peripheral blood, sampled 28 days after the second AZD1222 dose. V gene TRBV27 combines with J gene TRBJ1-6; D is unresolved. This receptor was identified in an adult who received the AZD1222 COVID-19 vaccine. CDR3 bases: TGTGCCAGCAGAGGCTATAATTCACCCCTCCACTTT. Translated: CASRGYNSPLHF.